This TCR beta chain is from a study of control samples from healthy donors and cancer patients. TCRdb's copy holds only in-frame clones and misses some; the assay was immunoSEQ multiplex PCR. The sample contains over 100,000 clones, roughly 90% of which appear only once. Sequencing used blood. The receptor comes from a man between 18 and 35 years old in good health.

In nucleotides, the CDR3 is TGTGCCAGCAGCCCGAGGAGCGGGGGGACGAATGAGCAGTTCTTC. Protein: CASSPRSGGTNEQFF. The gene calls are TRBV9 and TRBJ2-1, with 9 bases aligning to TRBD2. V was pared by 4 bases and J by 7 bases, with 9 bases of the junction left unmatched. The germline gives CDR1 SGDLS, CDR2 YYNGEE. The CDR3 covers 15 residues.